This T cell receptor beta chain was profiled in a study of shared T cell receptors in the human thymus. The CDR3 is 16 residues long. V was pared by 2 bases and J by 1 base, with 5 bases of the junction left unmatched. Germline V gene lookup returns CDR1 MNHNY and CDR2 SVGAGI (reference sequence). Produced via immunoSEQ multiplex PCR; TCRdb's table is partial and in-frame only. The sample has under 850,000 clones, roughly 88% seen once. The sample also formed part of further work on human thymus T cells. As that report states: Corrective surgery for congenital heart defects was being performed on the healthy Finnish infants who served as donors. Thymus was obtained from resections taken during corrective heart surgery. Thymic and blood repertoires showed apparently biased V and J gene usage. Related studies noted strongly shared thymic repertoires across unrelated people.

Sequences were obtained from thymocytes. The chain links TRBV6-6 to TRBJ2-1; 7 bases are a match to TRBD2. This sequence was found in a boy under two years old with a congenital heart defect. The CDR3 protein is CASSYGGRVSYNEQFF. The DNA for the CDR3 is TGTGCCAGCAGTTACGGCGGGAGAGTTTCCTACAATGAGCAGTTCTTC.